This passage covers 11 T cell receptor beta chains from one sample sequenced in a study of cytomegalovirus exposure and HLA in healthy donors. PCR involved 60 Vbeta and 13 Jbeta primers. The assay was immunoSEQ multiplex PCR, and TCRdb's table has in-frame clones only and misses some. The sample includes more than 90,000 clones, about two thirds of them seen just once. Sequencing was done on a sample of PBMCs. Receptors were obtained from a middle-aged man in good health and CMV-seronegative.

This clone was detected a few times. CDR3 coding DNA: TGTGCCAGCAGTTATCGGCCACCGGGGGAGACCCAGTACTTC. The encoded protein is CASSYRPPGETQYF. The rearrangement links TRBV6-6 to TRBJ2-5, with D tentatively TRBD2 (5 bases). CDR3 size: 14 residues. V lost 3 bases, J lost 5 bases, and 13 bases lay in between. The V gene's germline CDR1 is MNHNY and CDR2 SVGAGI (reference sequence).

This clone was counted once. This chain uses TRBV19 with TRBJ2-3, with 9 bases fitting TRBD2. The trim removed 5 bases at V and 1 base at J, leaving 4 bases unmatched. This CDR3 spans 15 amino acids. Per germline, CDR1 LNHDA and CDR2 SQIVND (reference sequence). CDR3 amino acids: CASSHRLAGTDTQYF. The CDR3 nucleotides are TGTGCCAGTAGTCATAGACTAGCGGGCACAGATACGCAGTATTTT.

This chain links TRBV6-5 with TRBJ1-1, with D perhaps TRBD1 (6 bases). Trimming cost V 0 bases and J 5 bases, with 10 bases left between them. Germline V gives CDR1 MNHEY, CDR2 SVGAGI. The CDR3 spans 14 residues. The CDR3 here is CASSYSGAATEAFF. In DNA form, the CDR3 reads TGTGCCAGCAGTTACTCGGGGGCCGCGACTGAAGCTTTCTTT.

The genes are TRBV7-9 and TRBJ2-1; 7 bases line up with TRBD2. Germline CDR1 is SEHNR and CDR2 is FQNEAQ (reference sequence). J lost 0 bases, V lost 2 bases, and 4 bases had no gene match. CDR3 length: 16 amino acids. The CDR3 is CASSLPAGRSYNEQFF. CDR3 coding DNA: TGTGCCAGCAGCTTACCAGCGGGACGCTCCTACAATGAGCAGTTCTTC.

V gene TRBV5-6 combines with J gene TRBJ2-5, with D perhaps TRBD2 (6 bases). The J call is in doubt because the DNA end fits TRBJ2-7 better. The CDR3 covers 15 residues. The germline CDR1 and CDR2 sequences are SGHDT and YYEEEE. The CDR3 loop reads CASSRGTDSTYEQYF. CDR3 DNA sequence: TGTGCCAGCAGTCGCGGGACGGATAGTACCTACGAGCAGTACTTC.

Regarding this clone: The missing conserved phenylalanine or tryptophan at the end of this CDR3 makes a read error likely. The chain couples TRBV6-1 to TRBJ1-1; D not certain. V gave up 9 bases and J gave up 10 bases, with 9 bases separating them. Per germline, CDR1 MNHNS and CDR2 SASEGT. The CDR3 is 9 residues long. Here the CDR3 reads CARTLGAFV. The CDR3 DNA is TGTGCCAGAACCCTTGGAGCTTTCGTT.

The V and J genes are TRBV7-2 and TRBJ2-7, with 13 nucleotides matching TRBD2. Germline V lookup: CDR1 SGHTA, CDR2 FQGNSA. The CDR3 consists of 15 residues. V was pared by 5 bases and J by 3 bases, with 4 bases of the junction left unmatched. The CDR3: CASSAGLAGYYEQYF. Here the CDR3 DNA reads TGTGCCAGCAGCGCGGGACTAGCGGGGTACTACGAGCAGTACTTC.

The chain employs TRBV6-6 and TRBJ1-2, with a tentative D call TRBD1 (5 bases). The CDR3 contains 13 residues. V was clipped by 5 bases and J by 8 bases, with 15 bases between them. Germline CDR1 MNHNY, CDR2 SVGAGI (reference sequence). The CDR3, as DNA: TGTGCCAGCAGTCCTGACAGACAGAAGGGCTACACCTTC. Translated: CASSPDRQKGYTF.

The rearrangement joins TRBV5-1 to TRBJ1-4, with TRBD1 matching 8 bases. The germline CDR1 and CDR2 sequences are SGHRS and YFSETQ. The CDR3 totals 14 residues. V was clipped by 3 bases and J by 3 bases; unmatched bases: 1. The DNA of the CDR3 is TGCGCCAGCAGCTGGACAGGGCCTAATGAAAAACTGTTTTTT. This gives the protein CASSWTGPNEKLFF.

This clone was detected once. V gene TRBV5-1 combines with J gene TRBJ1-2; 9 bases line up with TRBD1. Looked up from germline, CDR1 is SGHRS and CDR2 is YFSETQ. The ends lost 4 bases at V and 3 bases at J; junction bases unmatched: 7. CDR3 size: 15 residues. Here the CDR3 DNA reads TGCGCCAGCAGCCCGGAGGGACAGGGCTACTATGGCTACACCTTC. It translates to CASSPEGQGYYGYTF.

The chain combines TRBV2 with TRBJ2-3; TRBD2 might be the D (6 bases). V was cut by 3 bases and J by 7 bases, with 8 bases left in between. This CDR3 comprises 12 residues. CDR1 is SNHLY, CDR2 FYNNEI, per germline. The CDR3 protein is CASSDRGNTQYF. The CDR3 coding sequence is TGTGCCAGCAGTGACCGGGGGAATACGCAGTATTTT.